The present T cell receptor (beta chain) was sequenced within a study of cytomegalovirus exposure and HLA in healthy donors. Study information: One earlier analysis, a look at 150 million to 200 million T cells, found almost 120 million unique TCR beta sequences.

Germline CDR1 and CDR2: MNHEY and SMNVEV (reference sequence). The CDR3 is 14 residues long. V was pared by 7 bases and J by 4 bases, with 9 bases of the junction left unmatched. In the PCR, 60 Vbeta and 13 Jbeta primers were used. Sequenced by immunoSEQ multiplex PCR; TCRdb stores in-frame clones only, minus some. The sample yields some 93,000 clones, around a tenth seen once. Findings of the study overall: Presence/absence analysis assumed near-uniform sequencing depth across donors. A list of 164 TCR beta chains associated with cytomegalovirus was given.

This clone has a handful of counts. Antigen unknown. The chain uses TRBV27 and TRBJ1-2; TRBD1 agrees at 7 bases. The sample consisted of PBMCs. This receptor was taken from a man aged 50 to 60 in good health and CMV-seropositive. Here the CDR3 reads CASKLTGQVYGYTF. Written as DNA, the CDR3 is TGTGCCAGCAAGCTGACAGGGCAGGTCTATGGCTACACCTTC.